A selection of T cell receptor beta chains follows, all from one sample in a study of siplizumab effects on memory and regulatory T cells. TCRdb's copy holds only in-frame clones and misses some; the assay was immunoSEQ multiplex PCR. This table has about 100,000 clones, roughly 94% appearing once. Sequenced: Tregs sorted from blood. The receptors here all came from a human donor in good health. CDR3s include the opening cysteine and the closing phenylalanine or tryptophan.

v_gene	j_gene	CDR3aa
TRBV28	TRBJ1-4	CASSLGQGTNIEKLFF
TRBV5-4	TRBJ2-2	CASSVGLAGATGELFF
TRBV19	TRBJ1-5	CASSIRQGARGHQPQHF
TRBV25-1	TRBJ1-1	CASSKTGANTEAFF
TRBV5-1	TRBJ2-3	CASSQLRLAGGMGSTDTQYF
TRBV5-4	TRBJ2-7	CASSIPGPPNEQYF
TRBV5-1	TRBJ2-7	CASSLPPLPEQYF
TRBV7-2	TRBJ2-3	CASSPGLADTQYF
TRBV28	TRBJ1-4	CASRPIFRNEKLFF
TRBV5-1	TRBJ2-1	CASSELAGGRVSSYNEQFF
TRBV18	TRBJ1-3	CASSPPGFSGNTIYF
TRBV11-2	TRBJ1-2	CASSLGPGALGSYGYTF
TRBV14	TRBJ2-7	CASSQADRGLYEQYF
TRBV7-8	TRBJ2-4	CASSLWGRQAIAKNIQYF
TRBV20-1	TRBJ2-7	CSVLGTYEQYF
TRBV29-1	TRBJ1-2	CSVPWEGYTF
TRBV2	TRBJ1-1	CASSRLGATEAFF
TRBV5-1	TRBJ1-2	CASSLALMSGYTF
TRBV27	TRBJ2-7	CASSLRRSSYEQYF
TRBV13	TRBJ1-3	CASSLRQIGNTIYF
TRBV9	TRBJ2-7	CASSVEGGQTYEQYF
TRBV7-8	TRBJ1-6	CASSLMASRSPLHF
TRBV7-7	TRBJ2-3	CASSPSNGADTQYF
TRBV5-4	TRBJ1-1	CASSPTRVSEAFF
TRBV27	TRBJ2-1	CASSPNTGGPSYNEQFF
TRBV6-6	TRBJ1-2	CASSSDGLDGYTF
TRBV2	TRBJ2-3	CASQQGSTDTQYF
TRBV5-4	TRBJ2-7	CASSRTSVNDEQYF
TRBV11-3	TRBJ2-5	CASSLGGDAEETQYF
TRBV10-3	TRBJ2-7	CAIKSAGVGEQYF
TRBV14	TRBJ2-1	CASSPSGRYEQFF
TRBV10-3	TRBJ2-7	CAISAVLGYEQYF
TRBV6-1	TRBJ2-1	CASSEALLGLAGYNEQFF
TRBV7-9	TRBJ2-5	CASSLRMETQYF
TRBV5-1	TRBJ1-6	CASSPSMNSPLHF
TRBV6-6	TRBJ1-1	CASSYSVYTEAFF
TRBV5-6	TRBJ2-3	CASSSRTSGRPTDTQYF
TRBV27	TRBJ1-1	CASSALLNTEAFF
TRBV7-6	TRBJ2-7	CASSQRTGNEQYF
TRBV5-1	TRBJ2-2	CASSLVQGNTGELFF
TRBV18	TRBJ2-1	CASSPLLGRAYNEQFF
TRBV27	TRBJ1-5	CASRVGQGVNQPQHF